These T cell receptor beta chains were read from a single sample in a study of blood T cell repertoires in COVID-19. The method was immunoSEQ multiplex PCR; TCRdb's version includes in-frame clones alone and lacks a portion of them. The sample lists about 290,000 clones, approximately 88% occurring once. Sequenced input: PBMCs or T cells enriched from blood (not recorded which). The receptors stem from a woman between 40 and 50 years old who had recovered from COVID-19. Each CDR3 is given with its conserved first and last residue. Each record gives: CDR3 DNA, CDR3 protein, J gene, D gene, V gene, clone size. The D gene is left open where the match is weak. Clone size is shown for a subset of rows, as once, few, many or a class of expanded clone.

TGTGCCAGCAGCCTTCAGGGTGGACGAAATCAGCCCCAGCATTTT,CASSLQGGRNQPQHF,TRBJ1-5,-,TRBV5-8,-
TGTGCCAGCAGCTTTGGCGGGGGGGCCAATGAGCAGTTCTTC,CASSFGGGANEQFF,TRBJ2-1,TRBD2,TRBV7-2,-
TGTGCCAGCAGTGCCAGATATGGCTACACCTTC,CASSARYGYTF,TRBJ1-2,-,TRBV2,-
TGTGCCACCAGCAGAGCACCGGCAGGTTTTTCTGGAAACACCATATATTTT,CATSRAPAGFSGNTIYF,TRBJ1-3,-,TRBV15,-
TGTGCCAGCAGCTTTGCGGGGGGGCGAACAGATACGCAGTATTTT,CASSFAGGRTDTQYF,TRBJ2-3,TRBD2,TRBV7-3,-
TGTGCCAGCAGCAGAGACAGGGTGGCAGATACGCAGTATTTT,CASSRDRVADTQYF,TRBJ2-3,TRBD1,TRBV9,-
TGTGCCAGCAGTTGGGGGCAGACGAACAATCAGCCCCAGCATTTT,CASSWGQTNNQPQHF,TRBJ1-5,-,TRBV6-5,-
TGTGCCAGCAGCTCTTATCAGACCGGGGAGCTGTTTTTT,CASSSYQTGELFF,TRBJ2-2,-,TRBV7-2,-
TGTGCCTGGAGCCGAACCGGGACAGGGGGTTATGAGCAGTTCTTC,CAWSRTGTGGYEQFF,TRBJ2-1,TRBD1,TRBV30,-
TGTGCCAGCAGCCGGGACAGGGGGCACGAGCAGTACTTC,CASSRDRGHEQYF,TRBJ2-7,TRBD1,TRBV2,-
TGTGCCAGCAGCTTGGGGGCAGGGGGCCTATTCAACACAGATACGCAGTATTTT,CASSLGAGGLFNTDTQYF,TRBJ2-3,TRBD1,TRBV5-6,-
TGCGCCAGCAGCGCCTCCTATTTGGAGGCTTCTGAGACCCAGTACTTC,CASSASYLEASETQYF,TRBJ2-5,-,TRBV5-1,-
TGTGCCAGCAGCCTAGTTACGGCAATTGGGAATGAGCAGTTCTTC,CASSLVTAIGNEQFF,TRBJ2-1,-,TRBV5-5,-
TGCAGCGTTTCTAACCCGGGACATGGAAACACCATATATTTT,CSVSNPGHGNTIYF,TRBJ1-3,-,TRBV29-1,-
TGCGCCAGCAGCCTAGGGACTAGCGGGAGGTTCGCCGAGCAGTACTTC,CASSLGTSGRFAEQYF,TRBJ2-7,TRBD2,TRBV5-1,-
TGTGCCAGCAGTGCCGAGGTTAACGAGCAGTACTTC,CASSAEVNEQYF,TRBJ2-7,-,TRBV2,-
TGTGCCTGGAGCCCAGGGAGGAATTCACCCCTCCACTTT,CAWSPGRNSPLHF,TRBJ1-6,-,TRBV30,-
TGTGCCAGCAGCTTGCTCAGACAGGGTGGTTATGGCTACACCTTC,CASSLLRQGGYGYTF,TRBJ1-2,TRBD1,TRBV5-6,-
TGTGCCAGCAGCGTTCCGGGACAGGGAAGCTATGGCTACACCTTC,CASSVPGQGSYGYTF,TRBJ1-2,TRBD1,TRBV7-9,-
TGTGCCAGCAGCCCGTCGCAGGGAAGGAGAGCTTTCTTT,CASSPSQGRRAFF,TRBJ1-1,-,TRBV14,-
TGTGCCAGCAGCTTGGAACTAGCGGTGAGCGGTGAGCAGTTCTTC,CASSLELAVSGEQFF,TRBJ2-1,TRBD2,TRBV5-4,-
TGTGCCAGCAGCGAAAGCAGGGGGTTGGGAACTGAAGCTTTCTTT,CASSESRGLGTEAFF,TRBJ1-1,TRBD1,TRBV11-3,-
TGTGCCAGCAGCTTCCACGGACAGGGCCTTGGGGGTGAGCAGTTCTTC,CASSFHGQGLGGEQFF,TRBJ2-1,TRBD1,TRBV7-2,-
TGTGCCAGCAGTTCGGCAGCCCAGGCAGATACGCAGTATTTT,CASSSAAQADTQYF,TRBJ2-3,-,TRBV7-9,-
TGTGCCAGCAGTTGGTCGGGGGGCGCTAACTATGGCTACACCTTC,CASSWSGGANYGYTF,TRBJ1-2,-,TRBV11-1,-
TGCGCCAGCGCCCTTGTGGGCAGTGAGGGCTACACCTTC,CASALVGSEGYTF,TRBJ1-2,-,TRBV5-1,once
TGCGCCAGCACATTGGAGATACATGAGATGCAGTATTTT,CASTLEIHEMQYF,TRBJ2-3,-,TRBV5-1,-
TGTGCCAGCAGTGAACAGGGGGCGCGAACTGAAGCTTTCTTT,CASSEQGARTEAFF,TRBJ1-1,TRBD1,TRBV2,-
TGTGCCAGCAGACGGGACAGTCCGAGGGATGAGCAGTTCTTC,CASRRDSPRDEQFF,TRBJ2-1,TRBD1,TRBV7-9,-
TGTGCCGCGGGGGGGAGGGTACCCTACGAGCAGTACTTC,CAAGGRVPYEQYF,TRBJ2-7,TRBD2,TRBV27,-
TGTGCCAGCAGCGAGCCTAGCGGGGGGCTATCGAACACCGGGGAGCTGTTTTTT,CASSEPSGGLSNTGELFF,TRBJ2-2,TRBD2,TRBV7-9,-
TGTGCCAGCAGCCGACAGGGGAATTTTGAAAAACTGTTTTTT,CASSRQGNFEKLFF,TRBJ1-4,TRBD1,TRBV3-1/TRBV3-2,-
TGTGCCAGCAGCTTAAACAGGAACAATGAGCAGTTCTTC,CASSLNRNNEQFF,TRBJ2-1,-,TRBV11-3,-
TGTGCCTGGAGAGTACAGGGGGCCGCTTGGTCCTATAATTCACCCCTCCACTTT,CAWRVQGAAWSYNSPLHF,TRBJ1-6,TRBD1,TRBV30,-
TGTGCCAGCAGACCCGCTCGGGTGGGGCCCCAGTACTTC,CASRPARVGPQYF,TRBJ2-5,-,TRBV12-3/TRBV12-4,-
TGTGCCAGCAGCCAATGGGACAGGGGCGTAACTGAAGCTTTCTTT,CASSQWDRGVTEAFF,TRBJ1-1,TRBD1,TRBV3-1/TRBV3-2,-
TGTGCCAGCAGCTCACGGGACAGCCCTGAAGCTTTCTTT,CASSSRDSPEAFF,TRBJ1-1,TRBD1,TRBV7-9,-
TGTGCCAGCAGCCGACACGACTCCTACGAGCAGTACTTC,CASSRHDSYEQYF,TRBJ2-7,-,TRBV3-1/TRBV3-2,-